Below, 27 T cell receptor beta chains from the same sample are listed, as sequenced in a study of blood T cell repertoires in COVID-19. TCRdb's table, derived via immunoSEQ multiplex PCR, lists solely in-frame clones and lacks some. The sample yields tens of thousands of clones, approximately 78% seen once. The sample comprised peripheral blood. The receptors stem from a human donor in a cohort sampled during active COVID-19.

This chain connects TRBV5-4 to TRBJ2-6; D is perhaps TRBD2 (5 bases). V lost 4 bases, J lost 0 bases, and 8 bases lay in between. The CDR3 contains 15 residues. Germline CDR1 is SGHNT and CDR2 is YYREEE (reference sequence). The CDR3 spells CASSAGISGANVLTF. The CDR3, as DNA: TGTGCCAGCAGCGCCGGGATCTCTGGGGCCAACGTCCTGACTTTC.

The chain uses TRBV7-9 and TRBJ2-7; D is undetermined. The V end lost 1 base, the J end lost 2 bases, and 9 bases lay between the germline ends. This CDR3 comprises 14 residues. Looked up from germline, CDR1 is SEHNR and CDR2 is FQNEAQ (reference sequence). Written as DNA, the CDR3 is TGTGCCAGCAGCTTAGGAGCACCTACCTACGAGCAGTACTTC. It encodes CASSLGAPTYEQYF.

This chain connects TRBV5-1 to TRBJ2-1; a possible D gene is TRBD2 (6 bases). Trimming removed 4 bases at V and 4 bases at J, with 12 bases between. This CDR3 is 14 amino acids long. Germline CDR1 and CDR2: SGHRS and YFSETQ. The CDR3: CASSITSMYNEQFF. Written as DNA, the CDR3 is TGCGCCAGCAGCATCACTAGCATGTACAATGAGCAGTTCTTC.

The chain combines TRBV5-1 with TRBJ2-2, with 8 bases matching TRBD1. J lost 5 bases, V lost 2 bases, and 5 bases had no gene match. The CDR3 runs 15 residues. The V gene's germline CDR1 is SGHRS and CDR2 YFSETQ. The DNA of the CDR3 is TGCGCCAGCAGCTTTGGACAGGGAAGAACCGGGGAGCTGTTTTTT. Translated, it gives CASSFGQGRTGELFF.

Comments on this clone: This same CDR3 is encoded by further DNA sequences in the sample. The chain couples TRBV10-3 to TRBJ1-2; 9 positions match TRBD1. V was pared by 3 bases and J by 0 bases, with 2 bases of the junction left unmatched. Germline V lookup: CDR1 ENHRY, CDR2 SYGVKD. CDR3 length equals 15 residues. The CDR3 nucleotides are TGTGCCATCAGTGAAAGGGACAGGGCTAACTATGGCTACACCTTC. Translated, it gives CAISERDRANYGYTF.

This clone was recorded a few times. The rearrangement uses TRBV28 and TRBJ2-7, with 12 bases matching TRBD1. The CDR3 loop spans 14 amino acids. The junction had 6 bases not matched to a gene; V was cut back by 6 bases and J by 6 bases. Germline V gives CDR1 MDHEN, CDR2 SYDVKM. As DNA, the CDR3 is TGTGCCAGCAGAGCCGGGACAGGGGGCCTCGAGCAGTACTTC. Translation: CASRAGTGGLEQYF.

This clone appeared a single time. The gene calls are TRBV6-4 and TRBJ2-5; TRBD1 aligns across 9 bases. Germline V gives CDR1 MRHNA, CDR2 SNTAGT. The ends lost 4 bases at V and 7 bases at J; junction bases unmatched: 4. CDR3 length: 13 amino acids. The CDR3 nucleotides are TGTGCCAGCAGTGCGGGACAGGGATTGACCCAGTACTTC. It codes for CASSAGQGLTQYF.

The rearrangement joins TRBV10-2 to TRBJ2-1; D unresolved. Germline V gene sequence: CDR1 WSHSY, CDR2 SAAADI. The CDR3 is 16 amino acids. Trimming stripped 6 bases from V and 0 bases from J, with 15 bases between. The DNA for the CDR3 is TGCGCCAGCAGCACTCTAGGTCTTCGCTCCTACAATGAGCAGTTCTTC. Its protein product is CASSTLGLRSYNEQFF.

This clone was seen a handful of times. The chain is built from TRBV5-1 and TRBJ1-1; the D is unclear. The CDR3 sequence is 14 residues long. Deletions cut 6 bases from V and 0 bases from J, with 12 bases between. CDR1 is SGHRS and CDR2 is YFSETQ in the germline V gene. The CDR3 here is CASTEEHLNTEAFF. As DNA, the CDR3 is TGCGCCAGCACCGAGGAACATTTGAACACTGAAGCTTTCTTT.

V and J are TRBV19 and TRBJ1-2, with D uncertain. Deletions cut 3 bases from V and 3 bases from J, with 11 bases between. The CDR3 consists of 14 residues. The V gene's germline CDR1 is LNHDA and CDR2 SQIVND (reference sequence). This CDR3 reads CASSILGQHYGYTF. DNA of the CDR3: TGTGCCAGTAGTATTCTAGGTCAGCACTATGGCTACACCTTC. Looking up the rest from reference TRBV19 and TRBJ1-2 gives the full variable domain: DGGITQSPKYLFRKEGQNVTLSCEQNLNHDAMYWYRQDPGQGLRLIYYSQIVNDFQKGDIAEGYSVSREKKESFPLTVTSAQKNPTAFYLCASSILGQHYGYTFGSGTRLTVV.

This clone was seen just once. The chain carries TRBV5-1 and TRBJ2-5, with TRBD2 matching 9 bases. CDR1 is SGHRS and CDR2 is YFSETQ in the germline V gene. The junction had 9 bases not matched to a gene; V was cut back by 4 bases and J by 5 bases. The CDR3 has 15 amino acids. The chain's CDR3 is CASSGSSGALETQYF. CDR3 sequence (DNA): TGCGCCAGCAGCGGGTCTAGCGGGGCCTTGGAGACCCAGTACTTC.

This chain connects TRBV27 to TRBJ2-7, with D possibly being TRBD2 (5 bases). CDR1 is MNHEY, CDR2 SMNVEV, per germline (reference sequence). This CDR3 contains 15 residues. Trimming took off 6 bases at V and 2 bases at J, with 17 bases between the two ends. The CDR3 coding sequence is TGTGCCAGCAGAGGAGGTGGGTCTGGCACCTACGAGCAGTACTTC. Its protein is CASRGGGSGTYEQYF.

The chain couples TRBV28 to TRBJ2-5; D gene unclear. The CDR3 runs 13 residues. Germline V gene sequence: CDR1 MDHEN, CDR2 SYDVKM. Trimming took off 3 bases at V and 5 bases at J, with 10 bases between the two ends. The CDR3 DNA is TGTGCCAGCAGTTTGGGTGAGGAGGAGACCCAGTACTTC. Amino acid sequence: CASSLGEEETQYF. The whole variable domain, remainder taken from reference TRBV28 and TRBJ2-5, is DVKVTQSSRYLVKRTGEKVFLECVQDMDHENMFWYRQDPGLGLRLIYFSYDVKMKEKGDIPEGYSVSREKKERFSLILESASTNQTSMYLCASSLGEEETQYFGPGTRLLVL.

This chain connects TRBV18 to TRBJ2-5, with TRBD1 as a possible D gene (5 bases). Trimming stripped 2 bases from V and 3 bases from J, with 10 bases between. The length of the CDR3 is 14 residues. Germline V gene lookup returns CDR1 KGHSH and CDR2 LQKENI. DNA for the CDR3: TGTGCCAGCTCACCAAACGGCAGGGAAGAGACCCAGTACTTC. Protein: CASSPNGREETQYF.

The chain carries TRBV11-2 and TRBJ1-5, with D unresolved. Germline-derived CDR1 and CDR2 are SGHAT and FQNNGV. The V end lost 0 bases, the J end lost 4 bases, and 10 bases lay between the germline ends. This CDR3 contains 15 residues. As DNA, the CDR3 is TGTGCCAGCAGCTTAGAGGCGGGCCTGAATCAGCCCCAGCATTTT. This sequence encodes CASSLEAGLNQPQHF.

This chain links TRBV4-1 with TRBJ1-5; D is undetermined. The length of the CDR3 is 17 residues. The germline V gene encodes CDR1 MGHRA and CDR2 YSYEKL. V lost 3 bases, J lost 3 bases, and 18 bases lay in between. CDR3 in DNA: TGCGCCAGCAGCCAGGAGGGTGAACTGGCGATCAATCAGCCCCAGCATTTT. Its protein is CASSQEGELAINQPQHF.

J is TRBJ1-2 and V is TRBV29-1; D is uncertain. The CDR3 covers 12 residues. The ends were cut back, 4 bases at V and 6 bases at J, with 12 bases in the middle. Germline loops: CDR1 SQVTM, CDR2 ANQGSEA. CDR3 coding DNA: TGCAGCGTTGTTGGGCTTAGCGATGGCTACACCTTC. Its protein product is CSVVGLSDGYTF.

The rearrangement joins TRBV5-1 to TRBJ1-5; D is unresolved. V lost 2 bases, J lost 4 bases, and 10 bases lay in between. The CDR3 loop spans 14 amino acids. Germline V lookup: CDR1 SGHRS, CDR2 YFSETQ. The CDR3 nucleotides are TGCGCCAGCAGCTTCGGAGGGAGTAATCAGCCCCAGCATTTT. It encodes CASSFGGSNQPQHF.

The V call is TRBV7-9, the J call TRBJ2-7; D is ambiguous. Germline V gene lookup returns CDR1 SEHNR and CDR2 FQNEAQ (reference sequence). The CDR3 is made up of 11 amino acids. With 6 bases removed from V and 3 bases from J, the gap between germline ends came to 6 bases. CDR3 coding DNA: TGTGCCAGCAGTCGTTACTACGAGCAGTACTTC. It specifies CASSRYYEQYF. The full variable domain, in which reference TRBV7-9 and TRBJ2-7 provide the parts outside the CDR3, is DTGVSQNPRHKITKRGQNVTFRCDPISEHNRLYWYRQTLGQGPEFLTYFQNEAQLEKSRLLSDRFSAERPKGSFSTLEIQRTEQGDSAMYLCASSRYYEQYFGPGTRLTVT.

The V and J genes are TRBV12-3 or TRBV12-4 and TRBJ2-1, with D uncertain. Trimming cost V 3 bases and J 10 bases, with 13 bases left between them. The CDR3 runs 13 residues. This CDR3 is CASSFGLSREQFF. For the CDR3, the DNA is TGTGCCAGCAGTTTTGGGCTGAGTAGGGAGCAGTTCTTC.

J is TRBJ1-1 and V is TRBV28; D gene unclear. CDR3 size: 17 residues. Germline V gene sequence: CDR1 MDHEN, CDR2 SYDVKM. V shed 7 bases and J shed 4 bases, with 25 bases lying between them. CDR3 protein: CASKPYLPRVSVTEAFF. CDR3 nucleotide sequence: TGTGCCAGCAAACCTTACCTACCGAGGGTGAGTGTCACTGAAGCTTTCTTT.

There are a few counts of this clone. This sequence joins TRBV18 and TRBJ1-1; D remains unclear. Trimming shortened V by 0 bases and J by 1 base, and 9 bases separated the two germline ends. Per germline, CDR1 KGHSH and CDR2 LQKENI. The CDR3 covers 15 residues. CDR3 loop: CASSPPLRSNTEAFF. CDR3 sequence (DNA): TGTGCCAGCTCACCACCGCTCAGATCGAACACTGAAGCTTTCTTT.

This clone has more than one count but fewer than ten. This chain links TRBV6-5 with TRBJ2-5, with 7 bases lining up with TRBD1. The CDR3 has 16 amino acids. Trimming took 0 bases from V and 6 from J; bases not matched to a gene: 10. Germline CDR1 is MNHEY and CDR2 is SVGAGI. The chain's CDR3 is CASSYSYQGQSKTQYF. CDR3 in DNA: TGTGCCAGCAGTTACTCTTACCAGGGACAGTCCAAGACCCAGTACTTC.

This clone was detected once. The V and J genes are TRBV7-2 and TRBJ2-7, with TRBD2 identical over 10 bases. J lost 7 bases, V lost 1 base, and 7 bases had no gene match. Germline CDR1 reads SGHTA; CDR2 reads FQGNSA. This CDR3 has 15 residues. The CDR3 protein is CASSLVDSGGREQYF. The CDR3 DNA sequence: TGTGCCAGCAGCTTAGTAGATAGCGGGGGGCGGGAGCAGTACTTC.

The rearrangement links TRBV9 to TRBJ1-1, with a weak D call TRBD1 (5 bases). Per the germline V gene, CDR1 is SGDLS and CDR2 is YYNGEE. V was clipped by 4 bases and J by 4 bases, with 23 bases between them. This CDR3 spans 17 amino acids. CDR3 DNA: TGTGCCAGCAGCCCCCTCCCCGGGGGTCCCGTGGGCACTGAAGCTTTCTTT. Translation gives CASSPLPGGPVGTEAFF.

The V call is TRBV10-2, the J call TRBJ2-5, with TRBD2 as a possible D gene (6 bases). CDR3 size: 13 residues. V lost 4 bases, J lost 2 bases, and 8 bases lay in between. Germline V lookup: CDR1 WSHSY, CDR2 SAAADI. In nucleotides, the CDR3 is TGCGCCAGCAGTGCGACTAGGCAAGAGACCCAGTACTTC. Translation: CASSATRQETQYF.

V gene TRBV9 combines with J gene TRBJ2-1; no reliable D call. Germline CDR1 is SGDLS and CDR2 is YYNGEE. Deletions cut 1 base from V and 3 bases from J, with 11 bases between. This CDR3 is built from 15 residues. The CDR3: CASSVTSAGYNEQFF. The CDR3 DNA follows: TGTGCCAGCAGCGTAACAAGCGCTGGCTACAATGAGCAGTTCTTC. Full variable domain (outside the CDR3, taken from reference TRBV9 and TRBJ2-1): DSGVTQTPKHLITATGQRVTLRCSPRSGDLSVYWYQQSLDQGLQFLIQYYNGEERAKGNILERFSAQQFPDLHSELNLSSLELGDSALYFCASSVTSAGYNEQFFGPGTRLTVL.